This record covers a single T cell receptor beta chain. The entry originates in a study of early stage breast cancer tumors. The table came from immunoSEQ multiplex PCR; TCRdb's copy has only in-frame clones and leaves some out. Among about 28,000 clones, 75% to 85% were seen once, and the ten largest hold roughly 13%. Sample: blood. The receptor comes from a person between 55 and 70 years old with breast cancer.

DNA for the CDR3: TGTGCCAGCAGTTGGACAGGGGTCTACGAGCAGTACTTC. It is translated as CASSWTGVYEQYF. This chain connects TRBV2 to TRBJ2-7; TRBD1 agrees at 9 bases. Germline CDR1 reads SNHLY; CDR2 reads FYNNEI. The ends lost 5 bases at V and 3 bases at J; junction bases unmatched: 2. The CDR3 is made up of 13 amino acids.